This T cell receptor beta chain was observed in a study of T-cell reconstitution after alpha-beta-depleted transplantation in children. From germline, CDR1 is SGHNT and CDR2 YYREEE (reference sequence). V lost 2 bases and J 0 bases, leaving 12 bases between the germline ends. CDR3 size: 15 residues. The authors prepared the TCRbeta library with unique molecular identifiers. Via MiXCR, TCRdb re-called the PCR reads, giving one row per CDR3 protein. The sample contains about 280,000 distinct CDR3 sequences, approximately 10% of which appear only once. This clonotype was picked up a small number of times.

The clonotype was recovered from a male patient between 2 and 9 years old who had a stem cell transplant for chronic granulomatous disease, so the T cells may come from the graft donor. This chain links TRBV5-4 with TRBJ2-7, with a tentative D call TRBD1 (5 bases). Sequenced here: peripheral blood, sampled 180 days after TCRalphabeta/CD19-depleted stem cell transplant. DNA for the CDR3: TGTGCCAGCAGCTTTGACAGTTTTAGCTCCTACGAGCAGTACTTC. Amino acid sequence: CASSFDSFSSYEQYF. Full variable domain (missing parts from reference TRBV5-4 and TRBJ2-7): ETGVTQSPTHLIKTRGQQVTLRCSSQSGHNTVSWYQQALGQGPQFIFQYYREEENGRGNFPPRFSGLQFPNYSSELNVNALELDDSALYLCASSFDSFSSYEQYFGPGTRLTVT.